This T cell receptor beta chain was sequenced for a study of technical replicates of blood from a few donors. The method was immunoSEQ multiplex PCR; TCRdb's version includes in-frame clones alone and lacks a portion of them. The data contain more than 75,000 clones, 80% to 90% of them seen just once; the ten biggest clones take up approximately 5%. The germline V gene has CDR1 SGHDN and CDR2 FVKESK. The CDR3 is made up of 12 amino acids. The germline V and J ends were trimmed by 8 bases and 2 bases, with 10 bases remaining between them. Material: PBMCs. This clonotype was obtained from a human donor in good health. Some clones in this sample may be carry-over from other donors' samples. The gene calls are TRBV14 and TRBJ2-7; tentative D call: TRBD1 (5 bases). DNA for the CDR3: TGTGCCAGCGCCCAGGGTACCTACGAGCAGTACTTC. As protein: CASAQGTYEQYF.